The clone carrying this T cell receptor (beta chain) was detected once. The target antigen is unknown. V shed 2 bases and J 6 bases; nucleotides not matched to a gene: 10. CDR3 length: 16 amino acids. In germline, CDR1 is SGHVS, CDR2 FNYEAQ. The sample originates from a study of blood T cells in healthy people across ages. It was with a sample-barcoded 5' primer and a J-beta primer mix that a second PCR of about 6 to 12 cycles was run. MiXCR, run by TCRdb on the 5' RACE reads, gives a single entry per CDR3 protein. The table has roughly 680,000 distinct CDR3 sequences, approximately 50% seen once. Overall study results and limits: The study lacked donor CMV status, which possibly confounded expanded clonotype changes.

The donors, all healthy, were Caucasians living in Russia, aged roughly 6 to 100. The sample comprised blood. V usage is TRBV7-6 and J usage is TRBJ1-5, with 7 positions matching TRBD1. The TCR sequence derives from a woman aged 55 to 70 in good health. CDR3 residues: CASSLRTGPPGQPQHF. In nucleotides, the CDR3 is TGTGCCAGCAGCTTAAGGACAGGACCCCCCGGTCAGCCCCAGCATTTT.